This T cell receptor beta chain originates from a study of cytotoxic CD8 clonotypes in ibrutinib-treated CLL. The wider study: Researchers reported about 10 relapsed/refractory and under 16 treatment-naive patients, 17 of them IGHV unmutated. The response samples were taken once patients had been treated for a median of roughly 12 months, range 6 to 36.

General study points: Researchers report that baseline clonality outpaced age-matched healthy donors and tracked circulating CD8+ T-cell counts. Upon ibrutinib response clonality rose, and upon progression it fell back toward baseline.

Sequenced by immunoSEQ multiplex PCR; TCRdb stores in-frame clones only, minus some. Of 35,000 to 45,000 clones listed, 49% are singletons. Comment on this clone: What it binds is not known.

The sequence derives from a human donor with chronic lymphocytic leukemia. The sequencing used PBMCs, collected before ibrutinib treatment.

The CDR3 reads CASSLGLYNEQFF. The CDR3 region has the DNA TGCGCCAGCAGCCTGGGACTTTACAATGAGCAGTTCTTC. The J gene is TRBJ2-1, the V gene TRBV5-1, with a tentative D call TRBD2 (6 bases). V lost 4 bases and J lost 4, with 9 bases in between. This CDR3 contains 13 residues. CDR1 is SGHRS and CDR2 is YFSETQ in the germline V gene.